Reported below is one TCR beta chain. The data derive from a study of T cell changes during pregnancy in multiple sclerosis. Generated by immunoSEQ multiplex PCR, the TCRdb table keeps only in-frame clones and is missing some. The sample holds 65,000 to 85,000 clones; about nine tenths are singletons and the top ten take more than 8%. This CDR3 comprises 16 residues. V was shortened by 5 bases and J by 5 bases, with 22 bases between the two germline ends. Germline CDR1 reads GTSNPN; CDR2 reads SVGIG (reference sequence). V gene TRBV30 combines with J gene TRBJ2-1; D remains ambiguous. The starting material was peripheral blood, obtained after pregnancy. The clonotype comes from a female donor in good health, enrolled as a control in a pregnancy study. The CDR3 is CAWRDLIRDLDNEQFF. CDR3 nucleotides: TGTGCCTGGCGAGATCTGATTAGAGACCTAGACAATGAGCAGTTCTTC.